The 30 T cell receptor beta chains below come from one sample, sequenced in a study of cytomegalovirus exposure and HLA in healthy donors. The PCR ran on 60 Vbeta and 13 Jbeta primers. The protocol was immunoSEQ multiplex PCR, while the TCRdb copy is restricted to in-frame clones and leaves out a portion. Altogether approximately 100,000 clones are present, 50% to 65% being singletons, with the ten largest covering less than 4.5%. The sequenced material came from PBMCs. These receptors all come from a man younger than 40 in good health and CMV-seropositive.

A few counts support this clone. The J gene is TRBJ2-2, the V gene TRBV29-1, with D maybe TRBD2 (7 bases). CDR3 length: 14 residues. Germline V gene lookup returns CDR1 SQVTM and CDR2 ANQGSEA. Trimming took off 5 bases at V and 7 bases at J, with 17 bases between the two ends. The CDR3, as DNA: TGCAGCGTTTTAAAATGGGGGGGCCTCGGGGAGCTGTTTTTT. Protein product: CSVLKWGGLGELFF.

This clone was seen just once. The V gene is TRBV6-1, the J gene TRBJ1-1; D is uncertain. Germline V CDR1 and CDR2: MNHNS, SASEGT. This CDR3 has 15 residues. Trimming pared 7 bases from V and 1 base from J, leaving 16 bases between. This CDR3 is CASIRVRGSNTEAFF. The CDR3 DNA reads as TGTGCCAGCATACGGGTCCGGGGTTCGAACACTGAAGCTTTCTTT.

The rearrangement joins TRBV6-1 to TRBJ1-2; maybe TRBD1 (5 bases). Between the trimmed V and J ends, which lost 7 bases and 4 bases, there was a span of 16 bases. CDR1 and CDR2 (germline): MNHNS, SASEGT. The CDR3 covers 14 residues. CDR3: CASTQGPGGYGYTF. The CDR3 bases are TGTGCCAGCACCCAGGGACCCGGGGGCTATGGCTACACCTTC.

Only a few counts were recorded for this clone. The V call is TRBV5-6, the J call TRBJ2-1; no definite D call. The CDR3 sequence is 13 residues long. With 4 bases removed from V and 6 bases from J, the gap between germline ends came to 11 bases. Germline assignment: CDR1 SGHDT and CDR2 YYEEEE. CDR3 coding DNA: TGTGCCAGCAGCCCATCCTGGGCCAATGAGCAGTTCTTC. Its translation: CASSPSWANEQFF.

This chain joins TRBV5-1 and TRBJ2-5; 8 bases are shared with TRBD1. The end of the DNA is better explained by TRBJ2-7, so the J call may be wrong. The CDR3 runs 15 residues. Germline V gene sequence: CDR1 SGHRS, CDR2 YFSETQ. The DNA for the CDR3 is TGCGCCAGCCACCCCGCGGGACAGGCGTCCTACGAGCAGTACTTC. Amino acid sequence: CASHPAGQASYEQYF.

This clone was counted only a few times. The chain is built from TRBV4-1 and TRBJ1-4, with 7 bases matching TRBD1. Germline values: CDR1 MGHRA, CDR2 YSYEKL. This CDR3 comprises 17 residues. V shed 4 bases, J shed 3 bases, and the junction held 11 bases outside the gene matches. The chain's CDR3 is CASSPLSWTGANEKLFF. DNA for the CDR3: TGCGCCAGCAGCCCGTTATCTTGGACAGGTGCTAATGAAAAACTGTTTTTT.

This clone has a single count. The chain uses TRBV9 and TRBJ2-3; 9 nucleotides align to TRBD2. The CDR3 loop spans 15 amino acids. Looked up from germline, CDR1 is SGDLS and CDR2 is YYNGEE. V lost 2 bases to trimming and J lost 3 bases; unmatched junction nucleotides: 4. The CDR3 is CASSVAGGLTDTQYF. CDR3 sequence (DNA): TGTGCCAGCAGCGTGGCGGGGGGGCTTACAGATACGCAGTATTTT.

J is TRBJ1-1 and V is TRBV21-1; the listed D gene, TRBD1, was not tested against the DNA. TRBV21-1 is an annotated pseudogene. The CDR3 has 21 residues. The CDR3 nucleotides are TGTGCCAGCGTAGGACAGGGTTTACCTCCGAACCTACTCAGGATGAACACTGAAGCTTTCTTT. It is translated as CASVGQGLPPNLLRMNTEAFF.

The chain has TRBV11-3 and TRBJ2-7, with 12 bases matching TRBD2. V lost 0 bases to trimming and J lost 1 base; unmatched junction nucleotides: 10. Germline assignment: CDR1 SGHNT and CDR2 YENEEA. The CDR3 length is 19 residues. CDR3 DNA sequence: TGTGCCAGCAGCTTAGACAATCCGGGACTAGCGGGCCATTCCTACGAGCAGTACTTC. It specifies CASSLDNPGLAGHSYEQYF.

This clone was observed a few times. V usage is TRBV7-8 and J usage is TRBJ1-1, with D hard to call. V was clipped by 4 bases and J by 7 bases, with 10 bases between them. Germline V gene lookup returns CDR1 SGHVS and CDR2 FQNEAQ. This CDR3 region has 12 residues. For the CDR3, the DNA is TGTGCCAGCAGCTATGGGAGCCTTGAAGCTTTCTTT. Residues: CASSYGSLEAFF. The full variable domain, with the rest looked up from reference TRBV7-8 and TRBJ1-1, is GAGVSQSPRYKVAKRGQDVALRCDPISGHVSLFWYQQALGQGPEFLTYFQNEAQLDKSGLPSDRFFAERPEGSVSTLKIQRTQQEDSAVYLCASSYGSLEAFFGQGTRLTVV.

The V call is TRBV5-4, the J call TRBJ2-7, with a possible D match to TRBD1 (6 bases). CDR1 SGHNT and CDR2 YYREEE come from the germline V gene (reference sequence). The CDR3 contains 13 residues. V lost 4 bases and J lost 4, with 12 bases in between. CDR3 residues: CASSDGQQYEQYF. CDR3 bases: TGTGCCAGCAGCGATGGACAGCAGTACGAGCAGTACTTC.

CDR3 loop: CASSLGHGSYNEQFF. The CDR3 DNA reads TGTGCCAGCAGTCTGGGCCACGGATCCTACAATGAGCAGTTCTTC. The chain carries TRBV7-2 and TRBJ2-1, with no clear D. V lost 6 bases to trimming and J lost 1 base, with 13 bases between them. CDR3 length equals 15 residues. Germline CDR1 SGHTA, CDR2 FQGNSA. The full variable domain, rest sourced from reference TRBV7-2 and TRBJ2-1, is GAGVSQSPSNKVTEKGKDVELRCDPISGHTALYWYRQSLGQGLEFLIYFQGNSAPDKSGLPSDRFSAERTGGSVSTLTIQRTQQEDSAVYLCASSLGHGSYNEQFFGPGTRLTVL.

This rearrangement joins TRBV5-6 to TRBJ1-1; 8 bases line up with TRBD1. This CDR3 contains 15 residues. Trimming at V came to 4 bases and at J to 10 bases, leaving 15 bases not matched to a gene. Germline values: CDR1 SGHDT, CDR2 YYEEEE. This CDR3 is CASSTDRGVSFGAFF. In DNA form, the CDR3 reads TGTGCCAGCAGCACAGACAGGGGAGTGTCTTTTGGAGCTTTCTTT.

A few counts support this clone. The CDR3 sequence: CASSVGQGMYEQYF. The CDR3 DNA reads TGTGCCAGCAGTGTGGGGCAGGGGATGTACGAGCAGTACTTC. The chain is built from TRBV6-5 and TRBJ2-7; possibly TRBD1 for D (6 bases). V gave up 5 bases and J gave up 4 bases, with 15 bases separating them. The CDR3 loop spans 14 amino acids. Per the germline V gene, CDR1 is MNHEY and CDR2 is SVGAGI.

This chain connects TRBV5-6 to TRBJ2-3, with D uncertain. Trimming removed 4 bases from V and 6 bases from J, with 9 bases in between. The CDR3 has 12 residues. Germline V gives CDR1 SGHDT, CDR2 YYEEEE. The chain's CDR3 is CASSRGGDTQYF. DNA of the CDR3: TGTGCCAGCAGCCGAGGTGGTGATACGCAGTATTTT.

This rearrangement joins TRBV6-5 to TRBJ2-7, with 8 nucleotides matching TRBD1. V lost 6 bases, J lost 2 bases, and 6 bases stayed unmatched. The germline V gene has CDR1 MNHEY and CDR2 SVGAGI. The CDR3 covers 14 residues. The CDR3 nucleotides are TGTGCCAGCAGACCAGGGGGCGAGCCCTACGAGCAGTACTTC. Amino acids: CASRPGGEPYEQYF.

The chain has TRBV18 and TRBJ2-2; 8 bases line up with TRBD1. Unmatched junction bases numbered 3, after V lost 2 bases and J lost 4 bases. The V gene's germline CDR1 is KGHSH and CDR2 LQKENI. CDR3 length: 15 residues. The CDR3 sequence is CASSPTGQGTGELFF. CDR3 nucleotides: TGTGCCAGCTCACCAACCGGACAGGGCACCGGGGAGCTGTTTTTT.

The V and J genes are TRBV6-5 and TRBJ2-5; TRBD2 aligns across 9 bases. The CDR3 runs 15 residues. Per the germline V gene, CDR1 is MNHEY and CDR2 is SVGAGI. The V and J ends lost 8 bases and 1 base, in that order; junction bases with no gene match: 8. CDR3 loop: CASGRGGTAQETQYF. The CDR3 coding sequence is TGTGCCAGCGGGCGGGGGGGGACAGCCCAAGAGACCCAGTACTTC.

This sequence joins TRBV11-2 and TRBJ2-3; 11 bases fit TRBD1. The CDR3 runs to 15 residues. With 5 bases clipped from V and 6 bases from J, the junction kept 7 bases outside the gene matches. CDR1 is SGHAT and CDR2 is FQNNGV in the germline V gene. CDR3 residues: CASSLGQGAMDTQYF. DNA of the CDR3: TGTGCCAGCAGCCTCGGACAGGGGGCGATGGATACGCAGTATTTT.

This clone has just one count. The V gene is TRBV11-2, the J gene TRBJ1-2; no definite D call. Germline V lookup: CDR1 SGHAT, CDR2 FQNNGV. The V and J ends lost 5 bases and 1 base respectively, with 23 bases between them. The CDR3 contains 18 residues. As DNA, the CDR3 is TGTGCCAGCAGCCCACCCCCCTGGGGAGCTACAGATAACTATGGCTACACCTTC. Translation gives CASSPPPWGATDNYGYTF.

The rearrangement links TRBV6-5 to TRBJ1-5; D is possibly TRBD1 (5 bases). Germline loops: CDR1 MNHEY, CDR2 SVGAGI. The CDR3 covers 14 residues. Trimming removed 6 bases from V and 9 bases from J, with 18 bases in between. CDR3 loop: CASSPDLGGRPQHF. The CDR3 DNA reads as TGTGCCAGCAGCCCCGACCTGGGGGGACGGCCCCAGCATTTT.

V is TRBV6-6 and J is TRBJ2-1, with D possibly matching TRBD1 (6 bases). The CDR3 is 13 amino acids. V was clipped by 6 bases and J by 4 bases, with 10 bases between them. Germline lookup yields CDR1 MNHNY and CDR2 SVGAGI (reference sequence). CDR3 in amino acids: CASSRGQYNEQFF. The DNA of the CDR3 is TGTGCCAGCAGCCGGGGACAATACAATGAGCAGTTCTTC.

This chain links TRBV6-5 with TRBJ2-5; 14 nucleotides agree with TRBD2. Trimming removed 6 bases from V and 3 bases from J; junction bases left unmatched: 3. Germline-derived CDR1 and CDR2 are MNHEY and SVGAGI. The length of the CDR3 is 15 residues. The CDR3 here is CASSRLAGGKETQYF. The CDR3 nucleotides are TGTGCCAGCAGCCGACTAGCGGGGGGGAAAGAGACCCAGTACTTC.

The chain carries TRBV6-5 and TRBJ1-6; 8 positions agree with TRBD1. V shed 0 bases and J 9 bases; nucleotides not matched to a gene: 4. The CDR3 spans 15 residues. CDR1 and CDR2 from the germline V gene are MNHEY and SVGAGI. This CDR3 is CASSYSQGTGSPLHF. For the CDR3, the DNA is TGTGCCAGCAGTTACTCACAGGGGACAGGTTCACCCCTCCACTTT.

V gene TRBV6-5 combines with J gene TRBJ2-7; TRBD2 matches at 7 bases. V shed 7 bases, J shed 3 bases, and the junction held 6 bases outside the gene matches. Germline V gene sequence: CDR1 MNHEY, CDR2 SVGAGI. The CDR3 consists of 13 residues. The CDR3 DNA reads TGTGCCAGCACTGCGGGGGTCAACTACGAGCAGTACTTC. It encodes CASTAGVNYEQYF.

The chain is built from TRBV5-1 and TRBJ1-2; D remains unclear. Germline V CDR1 and CDR2: SGHRS, YFSETQ. The CDR3 runs 13 residues. Trimming pared 0 bases from V and 3 bases from J, leaving 6 bases between. CDR3 DNA sequence: TGCGCCAGCAGCTTGGTCCCAGACTATGGCTACACCTTC. Protein sequence: CASSLVPDYGYTF.

V usage is TRBV29-1 and J usage is TRBJ2-1; 7 nucleotides align to TRBD1. Germline CDR1 reads SQVTM; CDR2 reads ANQGSEA. This CDR3 comprises 15 residues. V trimming: 0 bases; J trimming: 12 bases; junction bases outside the gene matches: 14. CDR3 sequence reads: CSVEDDRETWFGQFF. The DNA for the CDR3 is TGCAGCGTTGAAGATGACAGGGAGACGTGGTTTGGGCAGTTCTTC.

The chain couples TRBV5-6 to TRBJ1-2; perhaps TRBD1 as D (5 bases). Trimming stripped 3 bases from V and 4 bases from J, with 10 bases between. The CDR3 is 13 residues long. Germline CDR1 and CDR2: SGHDT and YYEEEE. The CDR3 bases are TGTGCCAGCAGCTCCCAGGGCCCCTATGGCTACACCTTC. It encodes CASSSQGPYGYTF.

J is TRBJ1-1 and V is TRBV18; D is undetermined. The CDR3 totals 15 residues. V lost 2 bases to trimming and J lost 1 base, with 11 bases between them. The germline V gene has CDR1 KGHSH and CDR2 LQKENI. The CDR3 protein is CASSPVTRGNTEAFF. Here the CDR3 DNA reads TGTGCCAGCTCACCAGTAACACGGGGGAACACTGAAGCTTTCTTT.

This clone occurred a few times. This chain uses TRBV11-2 with TRBJ1-2; the D is unclear. The CDR3 loop spans 15 amino acids. Looked up from germline, CDR1 is SGHAT and CDR2 is FQNNGV. The V end lost 2 bases, the J end lost 0 bases, and 10 bases lay between the germline ends. This CDR3 is CASSLLYGANYGYTF. CDR3 bases: TGTGCCAGCAGCTTACTGTACGGAGCTAACTATGGCTACACCTTC.